Below are 8 T cell receptor beta chains sequenced from a single sample in a study of Ad26.COV2.S vaccination and SARS-CoV-2 variants. Some clones are missing from TCRdb's copy, which holds only in-frame ones; the method was immunoSEQ multiplex PCR. Of 450,000 to 550,000 clones in the sample, about 89% were seen once. As for treatment: around 19 received Ad26.COV2.S at low or high dose, single or two shots; about 5 received placebo; per-sample allocation not given. Sampling happened 63 days after the first vaccine or placebo injection. The sequencing here drew on peripheral blood, taken in a trial of Ad26.COV2.S vaccine versus placebo. Receptors were obtained from a person aged 18-65 years who received the Ad26.COV2.S COVID-19 vaccine or a placebo.

About this clone itself: The DNA is left out, because the CDR3 cannot be placed on it with certainty; the CDR3 is given as TCRdb lists it. The rearrangement uses TRBV21-1 and TRBJ2-3; the D segment call TRBD2 is taken from the table without a DNA check. TRBV21-1 is noted as a pseudogene. With termini counted, the CDR3 has 17 amino acids. The CDR3: CASSDVGRGNGSDTQYF.

The chain is built from TRBV5-1 and TRBJ2-7; no reliable D call. V was pared by 0 bases and J by 0 bases, with 10 bases between. Looked up from germline, CDR1 is SGHRS and CDR2 is YFSETQ. There are 15 residues in the CDR3. The CDR3 is CASSLGGYRSYEQYF. Written as DNA, the CDR3 is TGCGCCAGCAGCTTGGGAGGTTATCGCTCCTACGAGCAGTACTTC.

The genes are TRBV5-4 and TRBJ2-7, with TRBD1 matching over 8 bases. This CDR3 comprises 13 residues. V shed 4 bases, J shed 2 bases, and the junction held 2 bases outside the gene matches. The germline V gene encodes CDR1 SGHNT and CDR2 YYREEE (reference sequence). CDR3 nucleotides: TGTGCCAGCAGCGTGGGACAGGCCTACGAGCAGTACTTC. Translated: CASSVGQAYEQYF.

Only one count was recorded for this clone. This chain connects TRBV5-1 to TRBJ2-7; D might be TRBD1 (6 bases). The CDR3 length is 14 residues. Germline CDR1 reads SGHRS; CDR2 reads YFSETQ. V was cut by 3 bases and J by 1 base, with 11 bases left in between. CDR3 loop: CASSSLTGSYEQYF. The DNA for the CDR3 is TGCGCCAGCAGCTCGCTGACAGGTTCCTACGAGCAGTACTTC.

The rearrangement links TRBV5-5 to TRBJ1-2, with no clear D. The CDR3 is 13 residues long. CDR1 is SGHKS, CDR2 YYEKEE, per germline (reference sequence). Trimming removed 4 bases from V and 7 bases from J, with 14 bases in between. CDR3: CASSIGSRRGYTF. In nucleotides, the CDR3 is TGTGCCAGCAGCATCGGGAGTAGGCGTGGCTACACCTTC.

The gene calls are TRBV11-1 and TRBJ1-4; 8 bases map to TRBD1. From germline, CDR1 is SGHAT and CDR2 FQDESV (reference sequence). J lost 2 bases, V lost 5 bases, and 4 bases had no gene match. This CDR3 region has 15 residues. The CDR3 is CASSQGASTNEKLFF. Here the CDR3 DNA reads TGTGCCAGCAGCCAGGGGGCATCCACTAATGAAAAACTGTTTTTT.

The chain joins TRBV3-1 (or the pseudogene TRBV3-2) to TRBJ2-1; the match to TRBD2 covers 11 bases. The CDR3 spans 17 residues. V dropped 2 bases and J dropped 4; count of bases not matched to a gene: 7. Germline V CDR1 and CDR2: LGHDT, YNNKEL (reference sequence). CDR3 amino acids: CASSQNPLAGAYNEQFF. CDR3 bases: TGTGCCAGCAGCCAAAATCCACTAGCGGGAGCTTACAATGAGCAGTTCTTC.

As for this clone: This sample also contains other DNA sequences that code for the same CDR3. The V call is TRBV5-1, the J call TRBJ1-1; D is unclear. The CDR3 extends over 13 amino acids. V dropped 0 bases and J dropped 1 base, with 4 bases sitting between them. Germline loops: CDR1 SGHRS, CDR2 YFSETQ. CDR3 DNA: TGCGCCAGCAGCTTGGGGGGGAACACTGAAGCTTTCTTT. Amino acid sequence: CASSLGGNTEAFF.